This T cell receptor beta chain was sequenced during a study of T cell responses to AZD1222 COVID-19 vaccine (dated by TCRdb to about 2021). The study in broad terms: AZD1222 recipients whose second dose came at about 4 weeks and those whose second dose came at about 12 weeks were combined into one group, since spike-specific TCR depth and breadth did not differ between the two schedules. TCR sequencing covered fewer than 250 trial participants: 207 given two doses of AZD1222 and 26 given two doses of MenACWY control vaccine. Enrollment into the trials was organized by age into subgroups of 18-55, 56-69 and 70-plus years, and those subgroups contained roughly 140, 27 and 60 TCR-sequenced participants, respectively. What the study reported, not specific to this receptor: After two AZD1222 doses, spike-specific TCR breadth and depth were significantly higher than at day 0 and than in MenACWY recipients. The whole spike protein was spanned by vaccine-associated CD4 TCRs, and dominant responses were seen in regions 160-218 and 743-854. Epitopes outside the regions mutated in the B.1.351 and B.1.1.7 variants were reportedly recognized by nearly half of the unique spike-specific TCRs. Conclusions about previously exposed vaccinees were limited because only six AZD1222 recipients were SARS-CoV-2 seropositive at baseline. Because no day 14 peak-response samples were available, the repertoires could be characterized only after the peak T cell response. Participants were mostly white British, with more females than males. The authors suggested clonal diversity may have been underestimated. In the small 56-69-year group, the increase in depth fell short of significance, most likely because of low power.

The intended sense of this specimen's time point label: baseline before first vaccination. Vaccinee samples were obtained from the UK trials COV001 and COV002, which included a single-blind randomized controlled phase 2/3 trial of AZD1222 (ChAdOx1 nCoV-19) in healthy adults. For TCRbeta chain sequencing, PBMC samples from trial participants were taken at day 0 and at day 28 after the second dose. Comments on this clone: Its antigen remains unidentified. Nothing much larger sits one base from this clone, and base qualities are not available.

The CDR3 regions of human TCRbeta chains were analyzed by immunosequencing. Per the authors' processing: Repertoire TCRs were matched against a reference library of SARS-CoV-2-specific TCRs generated with the MIRA antigen-specificity platform. Breadth meant the fraction of unique TCRs that were SARS-CoV-2-associated, whereas depth meant the fraction of total T cells that were SARS-CoV-2-associated. Using the MIRA data, every spike-specific TCR was mapped to the spike region that the TCR reacted to and assigned to either a CD4 or a CD8 class. Log10-transformed breadth and depth values were compared by one-way ANOVA with Sidak's multiple comparisons tests. Sourced from immuneACCESS, this table was stored by TCRdb with only in-frame sequences that have V and J called. A share of the clones is absent; for the studies checked, an unresolved V gene accounts for under half, and the remainder has no known explanation. V, J and clone size were drawn from that table, and D and trimming were deduced from the DNA. The sample profile shows 95,000 to 150,000 clones; approximately 86% of them were found once. The ten top clones hold around 6% of the sample.

CDR1 is given as LNHNV and CDR2 as YYDKDF, both from the germline V gene (reference sequence). The V and J ends are trimmed by 6 bases and 4 bases, leaving 16 bases between them. The CDR3 contains 14 residues, cysteine and phenylalanine counted. Of the read, only the CDR3 DNA is kept; its 42 bases are in frame from base 1. The sample here was peripheral blood, taken on day 0 of AZD1222 vaccination. The source of this sequence is an adult in good health. This receptor chain uses TRBV15 and TRBJ2-7; the D region possibly corresponds to TRBD1 (6 bases align). The sequenced DNA: TGTGCCACCAGGCTTACAGGGAGCATGTACGAGCAGTACTTC. Translated, it reads CATRLTGSMYEQYF.